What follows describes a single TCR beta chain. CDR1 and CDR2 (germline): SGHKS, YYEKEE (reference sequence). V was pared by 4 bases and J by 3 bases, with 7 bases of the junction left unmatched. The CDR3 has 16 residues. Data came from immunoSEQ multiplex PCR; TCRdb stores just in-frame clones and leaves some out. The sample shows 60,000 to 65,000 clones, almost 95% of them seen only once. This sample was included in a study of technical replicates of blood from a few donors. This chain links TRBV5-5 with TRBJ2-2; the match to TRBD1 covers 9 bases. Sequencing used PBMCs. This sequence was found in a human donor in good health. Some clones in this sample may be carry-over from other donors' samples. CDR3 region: CASSLGQGWDTGELFF. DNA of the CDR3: TGTGCCAGCAGCCTCGGACAGGGGTGGGACACCGGGGAGCTGTTTTTT.